The 25 T cell receptor beta chains below all came from one sample that was sequenced in a study of Ad26.COV2.S vaccination and SARS-CoV-2 variants. Measured with immunoSEQ multiplex PCR; TCRdb has only the in-frame clones, and not every one. The sample consists of some 400,000 clones, around 89% of them appearing once. The treatment was: roughly 18 received Ad26.COV2.S at low or high dose, single or two shots; 5 received placebo; per-sample allocation not given. Specimen acquisition occurred on day 63 following the initial vaccine or placebo injection. The sample here was peripheral blood, taken in a trial of Ad26.COV2.S vaccine versus placebo. The receptors stem from a person between 18 and 60 years old who received the Ad26.COV2.S COVID-19 vaccine or a placebo.

The rearrangement links TRBV19 to TRBJ2-6; TRBD1 might be the D (6 bases). Between the trimmed V and J ends, which lost 4 bases and 1 base, there was a span of 8 bases. Germline V gene data show CDR1 as LNHDA and CDR2 as SQIVND (reference sequence). This CDR3 is built from 15 residues. In DNA, the CDR3 is TGTGCCAGTAGTAGGCAGGGGTCTGGGGCCAACGTCCTGACTTTC. Protein sequence: CASSRQGSGANVLTF.

This chain connects TRBV4-1 to TRBJ2-1, with TRBD2 matching 7 bases. Germline trimming cut 1 base from V and 10 bases from J; bases unmatched to any gene: 19. The CDR3 is 18 amino acids. CDR1 MGHRA and CDR2 YSYEKL come from the germline V gene. CDR3 DNA: TGCGCCAGCAGCCAAGGCCCCCTAGCGGATAGATCCTCACGGGAGCAGTTCTTC. This sequence encodes CASSQGPLADRSSREQFF.

The chain combines TRBV14 with TRBJ2-3; 9 positions match TRBD1. CDR3 length equals 16 residues. Trimming at V came to 4 bases and at J to 6 bases, leaving 11 bases not matched to a gene. Germline-derived CDR1 and CDR2 are SGHDN and FVKESK. Written as DNA, the CDR3 is TGTGCCAGCAGCCTATTCCTGGGACAGGGAAGGGATACGCAGTATTTT. Amino acid sequence: CASSLFLGQGRDTQYF.

This clone was detected once. J is TRBJ2-1 and V is TRBV20-1, with D unresolved. This CDR3 is built from 11 residues. The germline CDR1 and CDR2 sequences are DFQATT and SNEGSKA (reference sequence). Trimming took off 4 bases at V and 8 bases at J, with 9 bases between the two ends. The CDR3 is CSAMVVDEQFF. CDR3 bases: TGCAGTGCTATGGTTGTCGATGAGCAGTTCTTC.

The chain employs TRBV14 and TRBJ1-1; D uncertain. Trimming took 1 base from V and 8 from J, leaving 8 bases between them. Looked up from germline, CDR1 is SGHDN and CDR2 is FVKESK. This CDR3 is built from 12 residues. DNA of the CDR3: TGTGCCAGCAGCCAAGGCGGAGTCGAAGCTTTCTTT. Encoded protein: CASSQGGVEAFF.

The chain is built from TRBV7-2 and TRBJ1-6; possible D gene TRBD1, 5 bases. Germline V gene data show CDR1 as SGHTA and CDR2 as FQGNSA. The CDR3 length is 12 residues. Between the trimmed V and J ends, which lost 5 bases and 15 bases, there was a span of 14 bases. The CDR3 nucleotides are TGTGCCAGCAGCACGGGGGACGGGTACCTCCACTTT. This codes for CASSTGDGYLHF.

The CDR3 bases are TGTGCCAGCAGCCACACCAATGAAAAACTGTTTTTT. This gives the protein CASSHTNEKLFF. The rearrangement links TRBV14 to TRBJ1-4; D is unclear. The CDR3 is made up of 12 amino acids. Trimming took off 3 bases at V and 5 bases at J, with 4 bases between the two ends. Germline loops: CDR1 SGHDN, CDR2 FVKESK.

CDR3 DNA sequence: TGTGCCAGCAGCCAAGAACCAGCGGGGCCACTAACCCTGTTCTTC. This gives the protein CASSQEPAGPLTLFF. This chain links TRBV3-1 (or the pseudogene TRBV3-2) with TRBJ2-1; 7 bases are shared with TRBD2. Germline lookup yields CDR1 LGHDT and CDR2 YNNKEL (reference sequence). V shed 0 bases, J shed 15 bases, and the junction held 14 bases outside the gene matches. There are 15 residues in the CDR3.

The chain uses TRBV27 and TRBJ2-1; 9 bases fit TRBD1. V was pared by 3 bases and J by 6 bases, with 3 bases of the junction left unmatched. Germline V CDR1 and CDR2: MNHEY, SMNVEV (reference sequence). There are 14 residues in the CDR3. The DNA of the CDR3 is TGTGCCAGCAGTTTCAACAGGGGGCTCAATGAGCAGTTCTTC. Its translation is CASSFNRGLNEQFF.

The V call is TRBV29-1, the J call TRBJ2-5; TRBD1 matches 8 bases. J gave up 0 bases and V 7 bases, and 7 bases lay outside the gene matches. The CDR3 has 14 amino acids. Germline CDR1 SQVTM, CDR2 ANQGSEA. DNA of the CDR3: TGCAGCGCCACGACAGGGGCCTACCAAGAGACCCAGTACTTC. Residues: CSATTGAYQETQYF.

The CDR3 DNA reads TGTGCCAGCAGCCCCCGGCGGGAGACCCCTAAGCTGTTTTTT. Translation: CASSPRRETPKLFF. J is TRBJ2-2 and V is TRBV7-9, with 7 bases lining up with TRBD2. The CDR3 spans 14 residues. Germline V gene sequence: CDR1 SEHNR, CDR2 FQNEAQ (reference sequence). Trimming at V came to 5 bases and at J to 12 bases, leaving 12 bases not matched to a gene. The full variable domain, its missing parts supplied by reference TRBV7-9 and TRBJ2-2, is DTGVSQNPRHKITKRGQNVTFRCDPISEHNRLYWYRQTLGQGPEFLTYFQNEAQLEKSRLLSDRFSAERPKGSFSTLEIQRTEQGDSAMYLCASSPRRETPKLFFGEGSRLTVL.

The chain couples TRBV28 to TRBJ2-1, with 9 positions matching TRBD1. Trimming at V came to 1 base and at J to 8 bases, leaving 6 bases not matched to a gene. The CDR3 runs to 15 residues. CDR1 and CDR2 from the germline V gene are MDHEN and SYDVKM. CDR3 nucleotide sequence: TGTGCCAGCAGTTTATCTGGGACAGGGCTCGATGAGCAGTTCTTC. Its protein product is CASSLSGTGLDEQFF.

This clone has just one count. The V call is TRBV3-1 (or the pseudogene TRBV3-2), the J call TRBJ2-5; D is ambiguous. The CDR3 extends over 13 amino acids. The germline V gene has CDR1 LGHDT and CDR2 YNNKEL (reference sequence). Trimming removed 4 bases at V and 10 bases at J, with 16 bases between. This CDR3 is CASSPLISRIQYF. In DNA form, the CDR3 reads TGTGCCAGCAGCCCTCTTATAAGTCGTATCCAGTACTTC.

The V call is TRBV11-2, the J call TRBJ2-7; D could derive from TRBD1 or TRBD2 (5 bases each). The CDR3 has 17 residues. Trimming shortened V by 5 bases and J by 0 bases, and 20 bases separated the two germline ends. Germline-derived CDR1 and CDR2 are SGHAT and FQNNGV. The CDR3 DNA follows: TGTGCCAGCAGCGCATCAACGGGACGTTTGAACTCCTACGAGCAGTACTTC. Protein product: CASSASTGRLNSYEQYF.

This chain uses TRBV10-2 with TRBJ2-2, with D perhaps being TRBD1 or TRBD2 (6 bases each). The CDR3 sequence is 17 residues long. The V end was cut by 7 bases, the J end by 4 bases, with 22 bases between. CDR1 and CDR2 (germline): WSHSY, SAAADI. CDR3 in amino acids: CASTKAVGGAGTGELFF. The CDR3 DNA sequence: TGCGCCAGCACTAAGGCGGTGGGGGGCGCAGGCACCGGGGAGCTGTTTTTT.

This clone has just one count. The rearrangement uses TRBV11-3 and TRBJ2-1, with TRBD2 as a possible D gene (6 bases). The CDR3 contains 17 residues. V dropped 2 bases and J dropped 8 bases, with 22 bases sitting between them. CDR1 and CDR2 from the germline V gene are SGHNT and YENEEA. CDR3 bases: TGTGCCAGCAGCTTACGTATTCCGGGACTCGCTATTGATGAGCAGTTCTTC. Residues: CASSLRIPGLAIDEQFF.

This clone occurred a few times. The chain is built from TRBV6-5 and TRBJ1-2; D not certain. Trimming removed 0 bases from V and 4 bases from J, with 6 bases in between. Germline values: CDR1 MNHEY, CDR2 SVGAGI. The CDR3 has 13 residues. The CDR3 DNA is TGTGCCAGCAGTTACTCGACCAGCTATGGCTACACCTTC. Amino acid sequence: CASSYSTSYGYTF.

The J gene is TRBJ1-1, the V gene TRBV7-9; no clear D gene. The CDR3 has 14 amino acids. The V gene's germline CDR1 is SEHNR and CDR2 FQNEAQ (reference sequence). Trimming shortened V by 8 bases and J by 6 bases, and 19 bases separated the two germline ends. The CDR3 reads CASDHDRGRAEAFF. Written as DNA, the CDR3 is TGTGCCAGCGACCACGACCGGGGTAGGGCTGAAGCTTTCTTT.

The chain carries TRBV6-1 and TRBJ2-1; TRBD2 is a possible D gene (5 bases). The CDR3 covers 17 residues. V was shortened by 2 bases and J by 4 bases, with 18 bases between the two germline ends. Germline-derived CDR1 and CDR2 are MNHNS and SASEGT. DNA for the CDR3: TGTGCCAGCAGTGAAAGTGTGTGGGGAGTAGGGTACAATGAGCAGTTCTTC. This sequence encodes CASSESVWGVGYNEQFF.

This chain uses TRBV28 with TRBJ1-2; 9 bases are a match to TRBD1. The CDR3 covers 14 residues. The trim removed 2 bases at V and 11 bases at J, leaving 9 bases unmatched. Germline-derived CDR1 and CDR2 are MDHEN and SYDVKM. CDR3: CASSLPWGQGKYTF. CDR3 DNA: TGTGCCAGCAGTTTACCCTGGGGACAGGGTAAATACACCTTC.

The chain recombines TRBV7-8 with TRBJ2-7; 8 bases map to TRBD1. Per the germline V gene, CDR1 is SGHVS and CDR2 is FQNEAQ. This CDR3 is built from 16 residues. Losses at the gene ends were 0 bases for V and 3 bases for J; bases not matched to a gene: 7. The CDR3 is CASSLAKGQGLYEQYF. The CDR3 DNA is TGTGCCAGCAGCTTAGCGAAAGGACAGGGTCTCTACGAGCAGTACTTC.

This rearrangement joins TRBV5-5 to TRBJ2-2; D may be TRBD1 or TRBD2 (5 bases each). Germline CDR1 and CDR2: SGHKS and YYEKEE (reference sequence). This CDR3 region has 17 residues. Trimming removed 0 bases at V and 2 bases at J, with 14 bases between. The CDR3 DNA is TGTGCCAGCAGCTTGGAGGGGACCAAAACTAACACCGGGGAGCTGTTTTTT. Amino acid sequence: CASSLEGTKTNTGELFF.

The rearrangement uses TRBV7-9 and TRBJ2-5; D unresolved. CDR3 length: 13 amino acids. Germline V gives CDR1 SEHNR, CDR2 FQNEAQ (reference sequence). V shed 2 bases and J shed 5 bases, with 9 bases lying between them. The CDR3 reads CASSLMSKETQYF. The CDR3 DNA sequence: TGTGCCAGCAGCTTAATGAGTAAGGAGACCCAGTACTTC.

This clone was found once. The chain links TRBV10-3 to TRBJ1-3, with 7 bases that match TRBD1. Germline assignment: CDR1 ENHRY and CDR2 SYGVKD. The CDR3 spans 15 residues. V was clipped by 6 bases and J by 2 bases; unmatched bases: 7. The CDR3 is CAIRDDTGAGNTIYF. The CDR3 nucleotides are TGTGCCATCAGGGACGACACAGGGGCTGGAAACACCATATATTTT.

The V call is TRBV6-5, the J call TRBJ1-3, with 7 nucleotides matching TRBD1. This CDR3 has 15 amino acids. With V trimmed by 6 bases and J by 0 bases, 5 bases remained unmatched. Germline CDR1 reads MNHEY; CDR2 reads SVGAGI. The CDR3 DNA follows: TGTGCCAGCAGGTCAGGGACAGACTCTGGAAACACCATATATTTT. Its translation is CASRSGTDSGNTIYF.